The next 9 T cell receptor beta chains were all read from a single sample in a study of post-analysis software for immune sequencing data. Regarding the study as a whole: Patients showed TRBV5-6, TRBV5-1 and TRBV20-1 among five TRBV segments more frequent than in controls.

No antigen has been identified for these receptors. cDNA libraries for TCR beta contained unique molecular identifiers. TCRdb re-called the PCR reads through MiXCR, storing one row per CDR3 protein. This sample has around 200,000 distinct CDR3 sequences, with around 30% found just once. The sequencing input was blood. Receptors originate from a girl aged 2-17 years with multiple sclerosis.

This clonotype is a singleton in its sample. Since a much larger clone is just one base distant, this may be a read error. V is TRBV12-3 or TRBV12-4 and J is TRBJ2-7, with D perhaps given as TRBD1 or TRBD2 (5 bases each). V lost 4 bases and J 5 bases, leaving 15 bases between the germline ends. The CDR3 extends over 14 amino acids. CDR3 sequence reads: CASSSQGPADEQYF. The CDR3 nucleotides read TGTGCCAGCAGTTCTCAGGGACCAGCGGACGAGCAGTACTTC.

Turning to this clonotype: This may come from a read error, since a much larger clone is one base off. The chain uses TRBV20-1 and TRBJ2-1, with 10 bases identical to TRBD2. Per germline, CDR1 DFQATT and CDR2 SNEGSKA (reference sequence). J lost 13 bases, V lost 3 bases, and 21 bases had no gene match. The CDR3 runs to 17 residues. CDR3 DNA sequence: TGCAGTGCTAGTCCCCGAACTAGCGGGGCTACTGTAGAGACCCAGTTCTTC. This encodes CSASPRTSGATVETQFF.

J is TRBJ2-1 and V is TRBV29-1; D ambiguous. This CDR3 is 14 amino acids long. V was trimmed by 4 bases and J by 6 bases, leaving 16 bases between them. Germline loops: CDR1 SQVTM, CDR2 ANQGSEA. CDR3 amino acids: CSVVDPINPNEQFF. The CDR3 coding sequence is TGCAGCGTTGTAGACCCCATTAACCCCAATGAGCAGTTCTTC.

The CDR3: CASNSGHRNSPLHF. CDR3 nucleotide sequence: TGTGCCAGCAACTCCGGACACCGTAATTCACCCCTCCACTTT. The rearrangement joins TRBV7-2 to TRBJ1-6, with a weak D call TRBD1 (5 bases). CDR3 length: 14 amino acids. Germline assignment: CDR1 SGHTA and CDR2 FQGNSA. Trimming removed 7 bases from V and 6 bases from J, with 13 bases in between.

The chain carries TRBV12-3 or TRBV12-4 and TRBJ2-7, with D possibly being TRBD1 (6 bases). With 1 base removed from V and 0 bases from J, the gap between germline ends came to 13 bases. This CDR3 comprises 16 residues. The CDR3 region is CASSLGQGSFSYEQYF. In nucleotides, the CDR3 is TGTGCCAGCAGTTTAGGTCAGGGGAGTTTCTCCTACGAGCAGTACTTC.

This clonotype was recorded many times. The V gene is TRBV5-1, the J gene TRBJ1-1; TRBD1 is a possible D gene (6 bases). The CDR3 totals 16 residues. V lost 0 bases to trimming and J lost 2 bases, with 14 bases between them. Germline loops: CDR1 SGHRS, CDR2 YFSETQ. The CDR3 bases are TGCGCCAGCAGCTTGGGCACCACAGGGATCAACACTGAAGCTTTCTTT. Translation gives CASSLGTTGINTEAFF.

This clonotype was found many times. The chain recombines TRBV5-1 with TRBJ2-1, with 7 bases matching TRBD1. The CDR3 is made up of 14 amino acids. With 0 bases clipped from V and 6 bases from J, the junction kept 3 bases outside the gene matches. Germline V gene data show CDR1 as SGHRS and CDR2 as YFSETQ. CDR3 region: CASSLAHRGNEQFF. The CDR3 DNA sequence: TGCGCCAGCAGCTTGGCACACAGGGGCAATGAGCAGTTCTTC.

Note on this clonotype: This may come from a read error, since a much larger clone is one base off. The genes are TRBV2 and TRBJ2-5, with D perhaps TRBD1 or TRBD2 (5 bases each). Trimming shortened V by 6 bases and J by 11 bases, and 22 bases separated the two germline ends. The CDR3 loop spans 14 amino acids. CDR1 SNHLY and CDR2 FYNNEI come from the germline V gene. The CDR3 spells CASSQPGTYHEQYF. CDR3 in DNA: TGTGCCAGCAGCCAACCGGGGACCTACCATGAGCAGTACTTC. The full variable domain, in which reference TRBV2 and TRBJ2-5 provide the parts outside the CDR3, is EPEVTQTPSHQVTQMGQEVILRCVPISNHLYFYWYRQILGQKVEFLVSFYNNEISEKSEIFDDQFSVERPDGSNFTLKIRSTKLEDSAMYFCASSQPGTYHEQYFGPGTRLLVL.

The chain joins TRBV20-1 to TRBJ2-5; 10 nucleotides line up with TRBD2. The closer fit of TRBJ2-7 to the DNA end suggests the J call may be wrong. CDR1 DFQATT and CDR2 SNEGSKA come from the germline V gene (reference sequence). This CDR3 spans 15 amino acids. CDR3 DNA: TGCAGTGCTAGTGGGCTAGCGGGGGATTCCTACGAGCAGTACTTC. Protein product: CSASGLAGDSYEQYF.